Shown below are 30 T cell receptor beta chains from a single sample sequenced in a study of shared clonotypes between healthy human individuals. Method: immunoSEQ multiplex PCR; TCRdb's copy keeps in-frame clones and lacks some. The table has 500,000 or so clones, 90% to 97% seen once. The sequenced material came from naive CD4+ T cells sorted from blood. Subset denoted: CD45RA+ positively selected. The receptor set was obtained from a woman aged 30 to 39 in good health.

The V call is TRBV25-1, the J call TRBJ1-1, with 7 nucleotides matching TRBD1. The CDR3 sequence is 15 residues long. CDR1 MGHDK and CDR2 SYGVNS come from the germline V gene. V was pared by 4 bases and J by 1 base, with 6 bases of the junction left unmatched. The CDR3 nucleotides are TGTGCCAGCAGTGGTAAGACAGGGTCGAACACTGAAGCTTTCTTT. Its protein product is CASSGKTGSNTEAFF.

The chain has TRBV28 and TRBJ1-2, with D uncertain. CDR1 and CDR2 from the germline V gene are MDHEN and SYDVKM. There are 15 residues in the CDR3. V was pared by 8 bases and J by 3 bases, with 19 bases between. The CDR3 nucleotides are TGTGCCAGCGGCCTGGGGTGGGGAGGCTACTATGGCTACACCTTC. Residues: CASGLGWGGYYGYTF.

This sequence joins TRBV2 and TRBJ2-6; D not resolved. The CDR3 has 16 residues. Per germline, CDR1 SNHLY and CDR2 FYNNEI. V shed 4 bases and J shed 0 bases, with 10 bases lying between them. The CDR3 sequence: CASSVENNSGANVLTF. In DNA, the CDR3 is TGTGCCAGCAGTGTGGAGAATAACTCTGGGGCCAACGTCCTGACTTTC.

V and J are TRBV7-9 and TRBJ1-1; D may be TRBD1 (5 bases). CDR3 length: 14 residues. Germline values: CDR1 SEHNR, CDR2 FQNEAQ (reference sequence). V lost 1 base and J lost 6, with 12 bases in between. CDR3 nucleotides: TGTGCCAGCAGCTTAGGGGGCAGATCCCCTGAAGCTTTCTTT. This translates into CASSLGGRSPEAFF.

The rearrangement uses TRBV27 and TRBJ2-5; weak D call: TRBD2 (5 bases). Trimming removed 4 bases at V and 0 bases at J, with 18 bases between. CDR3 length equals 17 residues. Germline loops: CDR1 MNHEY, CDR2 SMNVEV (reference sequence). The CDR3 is CASSSHRPRGNQETQYF. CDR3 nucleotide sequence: TGTGCCAGCAGTTCTCATCGTCCCCGAGGGAACCAAGAGACCCAGTACTTC.

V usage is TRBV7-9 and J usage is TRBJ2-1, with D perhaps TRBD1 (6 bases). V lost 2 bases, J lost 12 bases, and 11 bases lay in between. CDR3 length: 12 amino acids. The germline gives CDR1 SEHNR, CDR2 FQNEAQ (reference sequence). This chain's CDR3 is CASSLQQGGQFF. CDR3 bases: TGTGCCAGCAGCTTACAACAGGGTGGGCAGTTCTTC.

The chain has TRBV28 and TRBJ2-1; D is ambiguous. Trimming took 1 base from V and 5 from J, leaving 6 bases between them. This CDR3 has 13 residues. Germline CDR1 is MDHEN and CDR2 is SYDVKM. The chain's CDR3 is CASSLSPDNEQFF. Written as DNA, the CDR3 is TGTGCCAGCAGTTTATCACCCGACAATGAGCAGTTCTTC.

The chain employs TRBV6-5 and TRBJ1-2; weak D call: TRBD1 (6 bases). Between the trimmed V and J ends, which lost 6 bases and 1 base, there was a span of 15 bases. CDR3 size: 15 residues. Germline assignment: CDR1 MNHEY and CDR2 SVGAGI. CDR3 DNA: TGTGCCAGCAGGCCTCGTCAGGGGAGTAACTATGGCTACACCTTC. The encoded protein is CASRPRQGSNYGYTF.

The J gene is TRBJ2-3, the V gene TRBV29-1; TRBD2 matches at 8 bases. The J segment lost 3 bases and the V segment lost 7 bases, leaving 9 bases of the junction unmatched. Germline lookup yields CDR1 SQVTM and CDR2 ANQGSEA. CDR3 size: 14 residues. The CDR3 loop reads CSALAGWATDTQYF. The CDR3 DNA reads TGCAGCGCCTTAGCGGGATGGGCGACAGATACGCAGTATTTT.

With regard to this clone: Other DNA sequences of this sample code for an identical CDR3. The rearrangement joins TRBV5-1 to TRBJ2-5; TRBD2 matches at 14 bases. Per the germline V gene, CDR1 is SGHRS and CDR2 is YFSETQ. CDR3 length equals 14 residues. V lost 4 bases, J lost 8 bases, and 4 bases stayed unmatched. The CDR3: CASSPGLAGETQYF. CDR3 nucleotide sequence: TGCGCCAGCAGCCCGGGACTAGCGGGAGAAACCCAGTACTTC.

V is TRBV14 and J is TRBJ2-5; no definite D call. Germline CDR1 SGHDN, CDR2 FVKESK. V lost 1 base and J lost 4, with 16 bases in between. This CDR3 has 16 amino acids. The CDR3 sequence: CASSQVRPIAGETQYF. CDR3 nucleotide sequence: TGTGCCAGCAGCCAAGTTCGACCGATAGCAGGAGAGACCCAGTACTTC.

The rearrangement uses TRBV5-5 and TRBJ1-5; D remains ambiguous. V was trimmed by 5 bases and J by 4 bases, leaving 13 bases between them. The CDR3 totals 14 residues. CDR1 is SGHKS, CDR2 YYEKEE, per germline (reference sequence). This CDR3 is CASRTRPGNQPQHF. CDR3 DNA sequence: TGTGCCAGCAGGACTCGCCCCGGTAATCAGCCCCAGCATTTT.

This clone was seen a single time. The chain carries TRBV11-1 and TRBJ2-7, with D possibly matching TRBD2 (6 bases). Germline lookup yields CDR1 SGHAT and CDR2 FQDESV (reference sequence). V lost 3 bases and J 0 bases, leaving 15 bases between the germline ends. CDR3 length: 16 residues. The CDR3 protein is CASSFNRDWSSYEQYF. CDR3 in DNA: TGTGCCAGCAGCTTCAACCGGGACTGGAGCTCCTACGAGCAGTACTTC. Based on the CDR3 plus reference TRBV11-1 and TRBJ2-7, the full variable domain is EAEVAQSPRYKITEKSQAVAFWCDPISGHATLYWYRQILGQGPELLVQFQDESVVDDSQLPKDRFSAERLKGVDSTLKIQPAELGDSAMYLCASSFNRDWSSYEQYFGPGTRLTVT.

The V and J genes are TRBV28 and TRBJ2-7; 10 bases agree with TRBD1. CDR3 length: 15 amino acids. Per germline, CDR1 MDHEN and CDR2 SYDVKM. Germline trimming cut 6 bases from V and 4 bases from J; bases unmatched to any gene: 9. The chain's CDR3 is CASSDRGRDQYEQYF. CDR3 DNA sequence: TGTGCCAGCAGCGACAGGGGGCGGGACCAGTACGAGCAGTACTTC.

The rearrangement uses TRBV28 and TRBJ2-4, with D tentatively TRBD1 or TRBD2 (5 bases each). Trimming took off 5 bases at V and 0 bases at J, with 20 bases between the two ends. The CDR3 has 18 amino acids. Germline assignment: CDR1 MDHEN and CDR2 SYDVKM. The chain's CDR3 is CASSPPGAGGVAKNIQYF. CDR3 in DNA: TGTGCCAGCAGTCCCCCCGGGGCGGGTGGAGTAGCCAAAAACATTCAGTACTTC.

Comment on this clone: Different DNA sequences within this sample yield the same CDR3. CDR3 amino acids: CASRTTSYEQYF. For the CDR3, the DNA is TGTGCCAGTCGGACTACCTCCTACGAGCAGTACTTC. V usage is TRBV28 and J usage is TRBJ2-7; TRBD2 is a possible D gene (6 bases). Trimming took off 9 bases at V and 0 bases at J, with 9 bases between the two ends. The germline V gene has CDR1 MDHEN and CDR2 SYDVKM. The CDR3 is 12 amino acids.

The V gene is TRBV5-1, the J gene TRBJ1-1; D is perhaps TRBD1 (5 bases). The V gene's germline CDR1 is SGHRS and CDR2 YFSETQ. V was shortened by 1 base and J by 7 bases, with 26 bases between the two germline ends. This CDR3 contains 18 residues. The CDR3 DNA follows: TGCGCCAGCAGCTTGCTGTCTCGACCGGTGAGTGGGGCCTTTGAAGCTTTCTTT. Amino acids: CASSLLSRPVSGAFEAFF. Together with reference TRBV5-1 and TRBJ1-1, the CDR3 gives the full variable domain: KAGVTQTPRYLIKTRGQQVTLSCSPISGHRSVSWYQQTPGQGLQFLFEYFSETQRNKGNFPGRFSGRQFSNSRSEMNVSTLELGDSALYLCASSLLSRPVSGAFEAFFGQGTRLTVV.

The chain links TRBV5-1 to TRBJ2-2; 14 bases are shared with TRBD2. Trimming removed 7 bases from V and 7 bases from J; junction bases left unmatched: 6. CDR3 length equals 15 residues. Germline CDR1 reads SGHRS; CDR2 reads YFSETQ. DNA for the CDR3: TGCGCCAGCGCCAGACTAGCGGGAGGGCTCGGGGAGCTGTTTTTT. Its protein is CASARLAGGLGELFF.

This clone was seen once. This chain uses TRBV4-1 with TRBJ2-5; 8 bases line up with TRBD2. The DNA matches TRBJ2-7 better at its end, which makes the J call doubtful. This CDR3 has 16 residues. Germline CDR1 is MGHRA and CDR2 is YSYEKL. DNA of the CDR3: TGCGCCAGCAGCCAAAAGACTAGCGACTTTCCCTACGAGCAGTACTTC. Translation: CASSQKTSDFPYEQYF.

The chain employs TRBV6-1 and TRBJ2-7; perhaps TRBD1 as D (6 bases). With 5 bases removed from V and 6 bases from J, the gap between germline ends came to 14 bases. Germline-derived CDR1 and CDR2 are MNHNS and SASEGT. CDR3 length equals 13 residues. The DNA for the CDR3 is TGTGCCAGCAGTCATGAAGGGGGTCTCGAGCAGTACTTC. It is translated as CASSHEGGLEQYF.

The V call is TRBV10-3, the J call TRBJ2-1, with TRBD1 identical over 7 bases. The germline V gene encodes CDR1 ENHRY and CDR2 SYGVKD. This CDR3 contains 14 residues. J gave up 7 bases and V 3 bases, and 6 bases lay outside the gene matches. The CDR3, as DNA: TGTGCCATCAGTGACAGAGGGGGCAGGAATGAGCAGTTCTTC. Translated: CAISDRGGRNEQFF.

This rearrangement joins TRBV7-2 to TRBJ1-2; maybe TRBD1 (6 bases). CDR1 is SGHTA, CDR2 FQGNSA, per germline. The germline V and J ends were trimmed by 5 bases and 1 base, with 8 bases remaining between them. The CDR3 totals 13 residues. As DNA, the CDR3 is TGTGCCAGCAGCGGACAGTATAACTATGGCTACACCTTC. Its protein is CASSGQYNYGYTF.

CDR3 loop: CAWSGFEQYF. The CDR3 DNA is TGTGCCTGGAGCGGGTTCGAGCAGTACTTC. The chain joins TRBV30 to TRBJ2-5, with no clear D. Matching the DNA end better, TRBJ2-7 makes the J call doubtful. The CDR3 loop spans 10 amino acids. In germline, CDR1 is GTSNPN, CDR2 SVGIG (reference sequence).

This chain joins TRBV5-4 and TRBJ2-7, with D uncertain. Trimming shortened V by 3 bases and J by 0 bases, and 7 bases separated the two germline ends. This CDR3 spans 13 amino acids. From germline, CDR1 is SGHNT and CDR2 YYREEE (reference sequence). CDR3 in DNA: TGTGCCAGCAGCTCTCAGAGCTCCTACGAGCAGTACTTC. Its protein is CASSSQSSYEQYF.

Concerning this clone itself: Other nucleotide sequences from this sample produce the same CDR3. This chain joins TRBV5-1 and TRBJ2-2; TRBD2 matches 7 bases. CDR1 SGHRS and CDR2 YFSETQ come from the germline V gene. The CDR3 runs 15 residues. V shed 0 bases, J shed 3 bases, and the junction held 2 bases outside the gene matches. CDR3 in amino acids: CASSLGLAYTGELFF. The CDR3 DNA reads TGCGCCAGCAGCTTGGGACTAGCATACACCGGGGAGCTGTTTTTT.

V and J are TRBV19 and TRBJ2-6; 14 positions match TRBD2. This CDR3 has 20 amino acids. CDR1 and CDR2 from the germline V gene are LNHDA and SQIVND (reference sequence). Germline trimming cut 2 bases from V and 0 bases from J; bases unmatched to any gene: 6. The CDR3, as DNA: TGTGCCAGTAGTATACCGGGACTAGCGGGAGAAAGCTCTGGGGCCAACGTCCTGACTTTC. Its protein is CASSIPGLAGESSGANVLTF.

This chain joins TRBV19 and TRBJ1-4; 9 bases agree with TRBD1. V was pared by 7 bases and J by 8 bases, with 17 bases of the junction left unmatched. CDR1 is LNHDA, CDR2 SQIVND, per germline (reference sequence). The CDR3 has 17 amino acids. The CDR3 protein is CASTPGQGVNGGEKLFF. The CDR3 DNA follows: TGTGCCAGTACTCCGGGACAGGGAGTAAACGGCGGAGAAAAACTGTTTTTT.

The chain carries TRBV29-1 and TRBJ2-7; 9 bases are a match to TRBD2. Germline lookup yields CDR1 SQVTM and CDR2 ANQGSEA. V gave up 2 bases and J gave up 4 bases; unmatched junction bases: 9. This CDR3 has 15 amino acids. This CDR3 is CSVEIRAGGPYEQYF. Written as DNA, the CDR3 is TGCAGCGTTGAAATTCGCGCGGGAGGGCCGTACGAGCAGTACTTC.

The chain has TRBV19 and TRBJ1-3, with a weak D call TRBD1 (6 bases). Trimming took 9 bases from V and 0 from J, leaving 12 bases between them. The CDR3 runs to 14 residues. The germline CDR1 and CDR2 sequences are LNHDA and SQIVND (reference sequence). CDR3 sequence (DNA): TGTGCCAGCAAGGACAGCCTCTCTGGAAACACCATATATTTT. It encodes CASKDSLSGNTIYF.

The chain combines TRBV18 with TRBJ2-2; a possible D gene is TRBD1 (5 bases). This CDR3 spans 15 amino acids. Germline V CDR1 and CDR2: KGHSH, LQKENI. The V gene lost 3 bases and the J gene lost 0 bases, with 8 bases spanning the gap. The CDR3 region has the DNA TGTGCCAGCTCACCGGGGCAGCCGAACACCGGGGAGCTGTTTTTT. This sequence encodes CASSPGQPNTGELFF.